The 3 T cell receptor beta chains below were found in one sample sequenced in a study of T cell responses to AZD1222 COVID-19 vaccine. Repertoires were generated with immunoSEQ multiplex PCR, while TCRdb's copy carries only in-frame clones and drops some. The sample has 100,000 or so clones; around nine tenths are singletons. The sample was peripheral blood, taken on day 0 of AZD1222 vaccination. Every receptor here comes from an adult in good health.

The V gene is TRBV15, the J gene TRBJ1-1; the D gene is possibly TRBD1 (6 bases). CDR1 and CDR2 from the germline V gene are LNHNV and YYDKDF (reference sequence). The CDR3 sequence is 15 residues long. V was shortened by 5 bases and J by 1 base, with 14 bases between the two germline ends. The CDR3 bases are TGTGCCACCAGCCAATCCCCGACAGGGAACACTGAAGCTTTCTTT. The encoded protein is CATSQSPTGNTEAFF.

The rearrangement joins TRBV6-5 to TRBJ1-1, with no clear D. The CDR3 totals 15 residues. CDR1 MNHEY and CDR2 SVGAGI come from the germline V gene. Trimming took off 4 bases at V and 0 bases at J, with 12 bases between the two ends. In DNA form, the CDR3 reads TGTGCCAGCAGTTGGAACAGTGGACTGAACACTGAAGCTTTCTTT. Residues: CASSWNSGLNTEAFF.

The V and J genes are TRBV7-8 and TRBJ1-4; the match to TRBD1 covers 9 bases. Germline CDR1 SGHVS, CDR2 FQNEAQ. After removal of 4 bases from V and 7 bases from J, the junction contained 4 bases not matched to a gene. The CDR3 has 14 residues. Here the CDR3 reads CASSSQGAGEKLFF. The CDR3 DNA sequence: TGTGCCAGCAGCTCACAGGGGGCTGGTGAAAAACTGTTTTTT.